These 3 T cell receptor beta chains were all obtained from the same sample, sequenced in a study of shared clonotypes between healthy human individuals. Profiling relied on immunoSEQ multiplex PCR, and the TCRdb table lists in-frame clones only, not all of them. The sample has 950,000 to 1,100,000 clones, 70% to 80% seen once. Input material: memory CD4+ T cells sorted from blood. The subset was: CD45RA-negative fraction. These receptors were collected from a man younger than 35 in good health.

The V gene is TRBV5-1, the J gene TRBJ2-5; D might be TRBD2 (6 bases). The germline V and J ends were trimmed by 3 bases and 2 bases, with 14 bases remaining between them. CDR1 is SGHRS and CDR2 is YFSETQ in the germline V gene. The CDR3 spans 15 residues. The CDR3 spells CASSYSLAVQETQYF. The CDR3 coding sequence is TGCGCCAGCAGCTATTCTTTAGCGGTTCAAGAGACCCAGTACTTC.

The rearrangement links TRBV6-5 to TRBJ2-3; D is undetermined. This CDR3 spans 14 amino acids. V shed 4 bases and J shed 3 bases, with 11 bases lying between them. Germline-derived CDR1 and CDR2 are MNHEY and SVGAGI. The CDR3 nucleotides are TGTGCCAGCAGTTTGCAACGGCTAACAGATACGCAGTATTTT. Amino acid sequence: CASSLQRLTDTQYF.

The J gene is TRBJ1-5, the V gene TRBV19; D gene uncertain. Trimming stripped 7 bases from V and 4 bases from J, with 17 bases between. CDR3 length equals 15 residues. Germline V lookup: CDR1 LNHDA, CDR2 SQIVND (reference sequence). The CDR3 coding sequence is TGTGCCAGTACCCTTAAGGACGGAGGTAATCAGCCCCAGCATTTT. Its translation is CASTLKDGGNQPQHF.